This entry lists 23 T cell receptor beta chains sequenced from one sample in a study of T cells expressing NK-cell markers. TCRdb reprocessed the 5' RACE reads and keeps a single row for each CDR3 protein, giving no DNA. This listing includes 500,000 to 700,000 distinct CDR3 sequences. Sequences were obtained from blood T cells: a sorted CD56 or NKG2C T cell subset, CD4+ or CD8+ T cells, or bulk PBMC T cells (not recorded which). The receptors come from a man aged 18 to 30 in good health.

V and J are TRBV4-1 and TRBJ1-4; TCRdb gives TRBD1 as the D gene, but with no DNA this cannot be confirmed. Per germline, CDR1 MGHRA and CDR2 YSYEKL. The CDR3 consists of 15 residues. The CDR3 loop reads CASRSIGTGNEKLFF.

V and J are TRBV5-1 and TRBJ2-2; TCRdb's assignment of TRBD1 cannot be checked, as there is no DNA. This CDR3 is 14 amino acids long. Germline V CDR1 and CDR2: SGHRS, YFSETQ. The CDR3 protein is CASVQGALTGELFF.

This chain joins TRBV12-3 or TRBV12-4 and TRBJ2-6. CDR3 length equals 11 residues. CDR3 residues: CASSLGVVLTF.

V usage is TRBV11-2 and J usage is TRBJ2-6; TCRdb's D call of TRBD1 is untestable without DNA. Germline loops: CDR1 SGHAT, CDR2 FQNNGV. The CDR3 is 18 residues long. This chain's CDR3 is CASSYSMGPTSGANVLTF.

This rearrangement joins TRBV6-4 to TRBJ2-3. This CDR3 is 15 amino acids long. Germline V CDR1 and CDR2: MRHNA, SNTAGT. CDR3 residues: CASSRQNGRTDTQYF.

V is TRBV5-1 and J is TRBJ1-5; absent DNA, TCRdb's TRBD1 call cannot be checked. This CDR3 has 15 residues. Germline lookup yields CDR1 SGHRS and CDR2 YFSETQ. The CDR3 sequence: CASIATKGGNQPQHF.

This sequence joins TRBV4-2 and TRBJ1-5. The CDR3 has 16 amino acids. Germline CDR1 reads LGHNA; CDR2 reads YNFKEQ. CDR3: CASSQAGGKVNQPQHF.

V usage is TRBV7-9 and J usage is TRBJ2-7; the TCRdb D gene call, TRBD1, has no DNA to confirm it. The V gene's germline CDR1 is SEHNR and CDR2 FQNEAQ (reference sequence). There are 15 residues in the CDR3. The CDR3 loop reads CASRPGRTRAYEQYF.

This chain connects TRBV2 to TRBJ1-3; TCRdb proposes TRBD1, but this gene call is untestable without DNA. The germline gives CDR1 SNHLY, CDR2 FYNNEI. CDR3 length: 14 amino acids. CDR3: CASSPSPRVNTIYF.

The rearrangement uses TRBV7-2 and TRBJ2-5. Germline CDR1 reads SGHTA; CDR2 reads FQGNSA. This CDR3 has 14 amino acids. The CDR3 loop reads CASSLPRGKETQYF.

The genes are TRBV12-3 or TRBV12-4 and TRBJ2-3; there is no DNA to check the TCRdb D call of TRBD1. The CDR3 is 14 amino acids. The CDR3 is CASTPRTATDTQYF.

CDR3 loop: CASSLDRASSGANVLTF. The V call is TRBV7-9, the J call TRBJ2-6; TCRdb's D call of TRBD1 is untestable without DNA. The CDR3 sequence is 17 residues long. Looked up from germline, CDR1 is SEHNR and CDR2 is FQNEAQ (reference sequence). Filled out from reference TRBV7-9 and TRBJ2-6, the complete variable domain reads DTGVSQNPRHKITKRGQNVTFRCDPISEHNRLYWYRQTLGQGPEFLTYFQNEAQLEKSRLLSDRFSAERPKGSFSTLEIQRTEQGDSAMYLCASSLDRASSGANVLTFGAGSRLTVL.

The V gene is TRBV5-1, the J gene TRBJ2-3. The CDR3 extends over 14 amino acids. Looked up from germline, CDR1 is SGHRS and CDR2 is YFSETQ. The CDR3 reads CASTPSPGTDTQYF.

The chain has TRBV5-1 and TRBJ2-1; the TCRdb call, TRBD2, lacks DNA for checking. Looked up from germline, CDR1 is SGHRS and CDR2 is YFSETQ. The CDR3 sequence is 19 residues long. The CDR3 loop is CASSSPQGGRGSSYNEQFF.

This chain uses TRBV10-3 with TRBJ1-5; TCRdb reports TRBD1, a call that lacks DNA to check it against. The CDR3 consists of 13 residues. Looked up from germline, CDR1 is ENHRY and CDR2 is SYGVKD. CDR3 in amino acids: CAISLDRRGPQHF.

V gene TRBV28 combines with J gene TRBJ2-7; TCRdb reports TRBD1, a call that lacks DNA to check it against. CDR3 length: 12 amino acids. Germline loops: CDR1 MDHEN, CDR2 SYDVKM. The CDR3 region is CASGQVSYEQYF. The full variable domain, completed using reference TRBV28 and TRBJ2-7, is DVKVTQSSRYLVKRTGEKVFLECVQDMDHENMFWYRQDPGLGLRLIYFSYDVKMKEKGDIPEGYSVSREKKERFSLILESASTNQTSMYLCASGQVSYEQYFGPGTRLTVT.

The chain is built from TRBV5-6 and TRBJ2-2. Germline loops: CDR1 SGHDT, CDR2 YYEEEE. The CDR3 length is 14 residues. The CDR3 here is CASSFGANTGELFF.

The chain joins TRBV12-3 or TRBV12-4 to TRBJ2-7. This CDR3 spans 12 amino acids. CDR3 amino acids: CASSSDVIEQYF.

V is TRBV9 and J is TRBJ1-6; TCRdb's D call, TRBD1, is unchecked because there is no DNA. Germline CDR1 and CDR2: SGDLS and YYNGEE. This CDR3 has 16 amino acids. The chain's CDR3 is CASSVGGASYNSPLHF.

This chain joins TRBV20-1 and TRBJ2-5; the D call of TRBD2 rests on TCRdb alone, since no DNA is present to check it. The CDR3 covers 15 residues. CDR1 DFQATT and CDR2 SNEGSKA come from the germline V gene (reference sequence). The CDR3 loop reads CSARGRVQDQETQYF.

The CDR3 here is CAWSWEADNEQFF. V and J are TRBV30 and TRBJ2-1; TCRdb returns TRBD2, unconfirmable since there is no DNA. This CDR3 region has 13 residues. In germline, CDR1 is GTSNPN, CDR2 SVGIG (reference sequence).

The gene calls are TRBV10-3 and TRBJ2-1; the TCRdb D gene call, TRBD2, has no DNA to confirm it. The germline CDR1 and CDR2 sequences are ENHRY and SYGVKD. This CDR3 has 15 residues. The CDR3 spells CAISFSGLADNEQFF.

This rearrangement joins TRBV28 to TRBJ2-2. The CDR3 runs to 15 residues. Germline V gene sequence: CDR1 MDHEN, CDR2 SYDVKM. The CDR3 loop reads CASTEMGILTGELFF. Full variable domain (rest looked up from reference TRBV28 and TRBJ2-2): DVKVTQSSRYLVKRTGEKVFLECVQDMDHENMFWYRQDPGLGLRLIYFSYDVKMKEKGDIPEGYSVSREKKERFSLILESASTNQTSMYLCASTEMGILTGELFFGEGSRLTVL.